One sample yielded the 9 T cell receptor beta chains listed below, sequenced in a study of blood T cell repertoires in COVID-19. Here immunoSEQ multiplex PCR was the method, and the copy in TCRdb shows in-frame clones only, minus some. The sample records around 94,000 clones, 80% being singletons. The sample taken for sequencing was peripheral blood. These receptor sequences come from a human donor in a cohort sampled during active COVID-19.

This chain links TRBV5-5 with TRBJ1-5; 7 nucleotides line up with TRBD1. V was pared by 9 bases and J by 0 bases, with 9 bases of the junction left unmatched. Germline CDR1 is SGHKS and CDR2 is YYEKEE (reference sequence). CDR3 length: 15 residues. The CDR3 DNA reads TGTGCCATACTGGACAGGCTGAATAGCAATCAGCCCCAGCATTTT. Encoded protein: CAILDRLNSNQPQHF. The entire variable domain, with the rest obtained from reference TRBV5-5 and TRBJ1-5, is as follows: DAGVTQSPTHLIKTRGQQVTLRCSPISGHKSVSWYQQVLGQGPQFIFQYYEKEERGRGNFPDRFSARQFPNYSSELNVNALLLGDSALYLCAILDRLNSNQPQHFGDGTRLSIL.

The gene calls are TRBV7-8 and TRBJ1-1; 10 nucleotides match TRBD1. CDR3 length equals 14 residues. Germline V gene lookup returns CDR1 SGHVS and CDR2 FQNEAQ. V gave up 4 bases and J gave up 6 bases; unmatched junction bases: 5. The CDR3 protein is CASSYDRGLAEAFF. CDR3 coding DNA: TGTGCCAGCAGCTACGACAGGGGGCTCGCTGAAGCTTTCTTT. Drawing the rest from reference TRBV7-8 and TRBJ1-1, the complete variable domain is GAGVSQSPRYKVAKRGQDVALRCDPISGHVSLFWYQQALGQGPEFLTYFQNEAQLDKSGLPSDRFFAERPEGSVSTLKIQRTQQEDSAVYLCASSYDRGLAEAFFGQGTRLTVV.

This clone was found once. The V and J genes are TRBV7-9 and TRBJ2-7; possible D gene TRBD1, 5 bases. This CDR3 has 14 amino acids. Germline CDR1 is SEHNR and CDR2 is FQNEAQ (reference sequence). Trimming removed 0 bases from V and 5 bases from J, with 11 bases in between. This CDR3 reads CASSLAQGSHEQYF. CDR3 nucleotides: TGTGCCAGCAGCTTAGCCCAGGGTTCCCACGAGCAGTACTTC.

The V and J genes are TRBV18 and TRBJ1-2; 8 bases match TRBD1. Per germline, CDR1 KGHSH and CDR2 LQKENI. The CDR3 covers 15 residues. The J segment lost 3 bases and the V segment lost 5 bases, leaving 8 bases of the junction unmatched. CDR3: CASSSGTGGDYGYTF. The CDR3 bases are TGTGCCAGCTCATCCGGGACAGGCGGGGACTATGGCTACACCTTC. Full variable domain (missing parts from reference TRBV18 and TRBJ1-2): NAGVMQNPRHLVRRRGQEARLRCSPMKGHSHVYWYRQLPEEGLKFMVYLQKENIIDESGMPKERFSAEFPKEGPSILRIQQVVRGDSAAYFCASSSGTGGDYGYTFGSGTRLTVV.

The chain has TRBV12-3 or TRBV12-4 and TRBJ2-7, with D tentatively TRBD1 (5 bases). This CDR3 has 12 residues. The ends were cut back, 3 bases at V and 6 bases at J, with 9 bases in the middle. The CDR3 bases are TGTGCCAGCAGTTTTCCAGGGTCCGAGCAGTACTTC. It codes for CASSFPGSEQYF.

This chain uses TRBV19 with TRBJ2-3; no clear D gene. The CDR3 has 15 amino acids. Germline V lookup: CDR1 LNHDA, CDR2 SQIVND (reference sequence). Trimming shortened V by 6 bases and J by 1 base, and 14 bases separated the two germline ends. CDR3 DNA sequence: TGTGCCAGTAGCCCTTTTATGGGCGGCACAGATACGCAGTATTTT. The encoded protein is CASSPFMGGTDTQYF.

The chain recombines TRBV5-1 with TRBJ2-7; 8 bases map to TRBD1. The ends lost 3 bases at V and 2 bases at J; junction bases unmatched: 7. This CDR3 contains 15 residues. In germline, CDR1 is SGHRS, CDR2 YFSETQ. The CDR3 region is CASSSVTGVTYEQYF. DNA of the CDR3: TGCGCCAGCAGCTCAGTGACAGGGGTGACCTACGAGCAGTACTTC.

The rearrangement links TRBV7-9 to TRBJ2-7, with D possibly being TRBD2 (6 bases). Trimming took off 1 base at V and 0 bases at J, with 10 bases between the two ends. CDR3 size: 15 residues. CDR1 is SEHNR and CDR2 is FQNEAQ in the germline V gene (reference sequence). CDR3 nucleotide sequence: TGTGCCAGCAGCTTAGAAGCGGGTAGCTCCTACGAGCAGTACTTC. Translating it yields CASSLEAGSSYEQYF.

The chain links TRBV2 to TRBJ2-7, with a weak D call TRBD1 (6 bases). This CDR3 region has 16 residues. Trimming took 3 bases from V and 3 from J, leaving 18 bases between them. Per the germline V gene, CDR1 is SNHLY and CDR2 is FYNNEI. CDR3 region: CASSERRQAALYEQYF. The CDR3 region has the DNA TGTGCCAGCAGTGAGCGTAGACAGGCGGCCCTCTACGAGCAGTACTTC.